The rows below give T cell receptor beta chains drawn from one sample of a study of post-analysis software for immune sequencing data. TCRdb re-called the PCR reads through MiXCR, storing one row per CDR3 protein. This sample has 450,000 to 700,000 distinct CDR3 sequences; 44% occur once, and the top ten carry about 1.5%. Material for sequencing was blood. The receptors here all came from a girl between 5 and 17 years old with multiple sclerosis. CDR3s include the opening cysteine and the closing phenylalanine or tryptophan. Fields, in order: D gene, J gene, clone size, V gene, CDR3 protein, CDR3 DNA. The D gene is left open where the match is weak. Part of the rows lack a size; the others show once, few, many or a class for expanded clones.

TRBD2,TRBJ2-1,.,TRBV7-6,CASSLSPTTSGSSYNEQFF,TGTGCCAGCAGCTTATCGCCCACAACTAGCGGGAGCTCCTACAATGAGCAGTTCTTC
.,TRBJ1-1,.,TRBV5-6,CASSSRRLNTEAFF,TGTGCCAGCAGCTCACGACGGTTGAACACTGAAGCTTTCTTT
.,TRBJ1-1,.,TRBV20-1,CTAGKYTEAFF,TGCACCGCCGGAAAGTACACTGAAGCTTTCTTT
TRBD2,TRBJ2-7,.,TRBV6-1,CASSARTLGGEQYF,TGTGCCAGCAGTGCCCGAACCCTGGGGGGGGAGCAGTACTTC
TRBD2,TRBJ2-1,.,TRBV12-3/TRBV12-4,CASSLARGGSEQFF,TGTGCCAGCAGTTTAGCGAGGGGAGGGTCTGAGCAGTTCTTC
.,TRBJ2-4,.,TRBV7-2,CASSLVGRSKNIQYF,TGTGCCAGCAGCTTAGTGGGCCGCTCCAAAAACATTCAGTACTTC
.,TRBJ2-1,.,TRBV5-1,CASLTQDGRPQGQFF,TGCGCCAGCCTGACCCAGGACGGTCGTCCTCAAGGGCAGTTCTTC
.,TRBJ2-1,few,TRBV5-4,CASSLEVGTSYNEQFF,TGTGCCAGCAGCTTGGAGGTTGGGACAAGCTACAATGAGCAGTTCTTC
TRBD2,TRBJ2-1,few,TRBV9,CASSVGPQRGKPLRVDEQFF,TGTGCCAGCAGCGTAGGCCCCCAGCGGGGGAAACCCCTCAGAGTGGATGAGCAGTTCTTC
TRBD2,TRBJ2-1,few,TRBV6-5,CASSYQRGGPNEQFF,TGTGCCAGCAGTTACCAGCGGGGGGGCCCGAATGAGCAGTTCTTC
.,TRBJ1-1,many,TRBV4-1,CASSQEGRGSEAFF,TGCGCCAGCAGCCAAGAGGGTCGGGGGTCTGAAGCTTTCTTT
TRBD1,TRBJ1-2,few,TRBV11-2,CASSAGQGWYGYTF,TGTGCCAGCAGCGCCGGACAGGGGTGGTATGGCTACACCTTC
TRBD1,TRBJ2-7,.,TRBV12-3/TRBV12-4,CASRQTGARGYEQYF,TGTGCCAGCAGGCAAACAGGGGCCCGAGGGTACGAGCAGTACTTC
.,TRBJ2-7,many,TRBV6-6,CASRTGSYEQYF,TGTGCCAGCAGGACAGGTTCCTACGAGCAGTACTTC
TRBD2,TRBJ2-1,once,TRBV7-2,CASALRLAGALNEQFF,TGTGCCAGCGCACTCCGACTAGCGGGGGCCCTCAATGAGCAGTTCTTC
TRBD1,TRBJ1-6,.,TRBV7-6,CASSYLPGDSSPLHF,TGTGCCAGCAGCTACCTTCCGGGGGACAGTTCACCCCTCCACTTT
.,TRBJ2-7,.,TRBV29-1,CSVRPVLGYEQYF,TGCAGCGTGAGGCCGGTTTTGGGCTACGAGCAGTACTTC
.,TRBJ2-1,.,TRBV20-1,CSARDTLAPYNEQFF,TGCAGTGCTAGAGATACCCTAGCCCCCTACAATGAGCAGTTCTTC
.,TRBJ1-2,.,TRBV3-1,CASSQGPSGGLYGYTF,TGTGCCAGCAGCCAAGGCCCTTCCGGGGGGCTCTATGGCTACACCTTC
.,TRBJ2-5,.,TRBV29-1,CSVEPGVRGTQYF,TGCAGCGTTGAGCCTGGGGTCCGGGGGACCCAGTACTTC
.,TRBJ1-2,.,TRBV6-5,CASSYRDKPNYGYTF,TGTGCCAGCAGTTACCGGGACAAACCTAACTATGGCTACACCTTC
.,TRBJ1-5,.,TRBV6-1,CASSTRRARIADSNQPLHF,TGTGCCAGCAGTACGCGCAGGGCACGCATCGCGGATAGCAATCAGCCCCTGCATTTT
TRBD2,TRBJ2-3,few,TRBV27,CASSFYSSGRATDTQYF,TGTGCCAGCAGTTTCTATTCCAGCGGGAGGGCCACGGATACGCAGTATTTT
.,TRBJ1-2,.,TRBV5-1,CASSLPDTYGYTF,TGCGCCAGCAGCTTACCGGACACCTATGGCTACACCTTC
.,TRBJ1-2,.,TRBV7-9,CASGPGADYGYTF,TGTGCCAGCGGGCCGGGGGCGGACTATGGCTACACCTTC
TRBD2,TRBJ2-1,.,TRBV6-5,CASSLLSGNIYNEQFF,TGTGCCAGCAGTCTTCTCAGCGGGAATATCTACAATGAGCAGTTCTTC
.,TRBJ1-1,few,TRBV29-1,CSVEGQYNTEAFF,TGCAGCGTCGAGGGGCAGTACAACACTGAAGCTTTCTTT
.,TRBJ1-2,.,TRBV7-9,CASSLGDVGYGYTF,TGTGCCAGCAGCTTAGGGGACGTCGGCTATGGCTACACCTTC
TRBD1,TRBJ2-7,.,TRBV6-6,CARSYGRDRGGEQYF,TGTGCCAGAAGTTATGGCCGGGACAGGGGAGGCGAGCAGTACTTC
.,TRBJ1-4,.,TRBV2,CASRDLKRANEKLFF,TGTGCCAGCAGGGATCTCAAGAGGGCTAATGAAAAACTGTTTTTT
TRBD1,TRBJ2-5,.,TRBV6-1,CASQRRTGLRNEETQYF,TGTGCCTCACAGCGGCGGACAGGGTTGAGGAACGAGGAGACCCAGTACTTC
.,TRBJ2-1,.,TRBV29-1,CSVVGHDEQFF,TGCAGCGTTGTGGGACACGATGAGCAGTTCTTC
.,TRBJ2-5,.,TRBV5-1,CASSLARARQETQYF,TGCGCCAGCAGCTTGGCCCGGGCTCGCCAAGAGACCCAGTACTTC
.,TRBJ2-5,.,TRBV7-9,CASSPRGVGQETQYF,TGTGCCAGCAGCCCCAGGGGCGTGGGGCAAGAGACCCAGTACTTC
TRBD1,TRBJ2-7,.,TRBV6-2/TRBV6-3,CASQGQGGPYEQYF,TGTGCCAGCCAGGGACAGGGAGGTCCCTACGAGCAGTACTTC
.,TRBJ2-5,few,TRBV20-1,CSARDFSQETQYF,TGCAGTGCTAGAGATTTCAGCCAAGAGACCCAGTACTTC
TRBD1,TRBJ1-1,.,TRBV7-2,CVSSSRPITGAEAFF,TGTGTCAGCAGCTCCCGGCCGATTACAGGGGCTGAAGCTTTCTTT
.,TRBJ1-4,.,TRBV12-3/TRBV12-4,CASSLEPIAEKLFF,TGTGCCAGCAGCCTAGAGCCCATCGCTGAAAAACTGTTTTTT
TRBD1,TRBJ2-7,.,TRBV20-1,CSALPRQDRVSYEQYF,TGCAGTGCTCTCCCAAGACAGGACAGGGTCTCCTACGAGCAGTACTTC
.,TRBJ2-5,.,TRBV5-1,CASSFGAVAGETQYF,TGCGCCAGCAGCTTTGGGGCAGTGGCCGGGGAGACCCAGTACTTC
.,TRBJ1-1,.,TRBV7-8,CASSPEGQNTEAFF,TGTGCCAGCAGCCCAGAGGGACAGAACACTGAAGCTTTCTTT
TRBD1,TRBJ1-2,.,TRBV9,CASSFDRGGYGYTF,TGTGCCAGCAGCTTCGACAGGGGCGGCTATGGCTACACCTTC
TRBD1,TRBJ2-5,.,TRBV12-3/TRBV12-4,CASSPWGQQETQYF,TGTGCCAGCAGTCCCTGGGGACAGCAAGAGACCCAGTACTTC
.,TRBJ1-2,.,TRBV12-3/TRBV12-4,CASSLESGDVYGYTF,TGTGCCAGCAGTTTAGAGTCCGGGGACGTCTATGGCTACACCTTC
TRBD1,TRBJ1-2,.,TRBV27,CASRTGGEGYTF,TGTGCCAGCAGGACAGGGGGCGAGGGCTACACCTTC
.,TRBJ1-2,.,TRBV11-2,CASSLSRQGFGYGYTF,TGTGCCAGCAGCTTATCACGCCAGGGCTTCGGCTATGGCTACACCTTC
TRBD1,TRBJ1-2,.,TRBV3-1,CASSQDVAGTGMGGYTF,TGTGCCAGCAGCCAAGATGTGGCCGGGACAGGGATGGGTGGCTACACCTTC
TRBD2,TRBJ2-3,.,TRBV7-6,CASSLITGLAGEATDTQYF,TGTGCCAGCAGCTTAATCACGGGACTAGCGGGAGAGGCAACAGATACGCAGTATTTT
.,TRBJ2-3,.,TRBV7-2,CASSLAGANTDTQYF,TGTGCCAGCAGCTTGGCGGGGGCTAACACAGATACGCAGTATTTT
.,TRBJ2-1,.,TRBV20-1,CSVPRNRLNEQFF,TGCAGTGTGCCCCGCAACCGTCTCAATGAGCAGTTCTTC
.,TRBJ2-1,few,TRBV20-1,CSALGESSYNEQFF,TGCAGTGCTCTCGGGGAAAGCTCCTACAATGAGCAGTTCTTC
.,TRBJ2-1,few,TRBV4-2,CASSQNYRNNEQFF,TGTGCCAGCAGCCAAAACTACCGTAACAATGAGCAGTTCTTC
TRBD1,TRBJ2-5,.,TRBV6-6,CASSQTGLEETQYF,TGTGCCAGCAGCCAGACAGGGCTCGAAGAGACCCAGTACTTC
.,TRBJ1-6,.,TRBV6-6,CASSYSDGNNSPLHF,TGTGCCAGTAGTTACTCGGACGGTAATAATTCACCCCTCCACTTT
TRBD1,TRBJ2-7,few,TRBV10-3,CAIRDRVDEQYF,TGTGCCATCAGGGACAGGGTAGACGAGCAGTACTTC